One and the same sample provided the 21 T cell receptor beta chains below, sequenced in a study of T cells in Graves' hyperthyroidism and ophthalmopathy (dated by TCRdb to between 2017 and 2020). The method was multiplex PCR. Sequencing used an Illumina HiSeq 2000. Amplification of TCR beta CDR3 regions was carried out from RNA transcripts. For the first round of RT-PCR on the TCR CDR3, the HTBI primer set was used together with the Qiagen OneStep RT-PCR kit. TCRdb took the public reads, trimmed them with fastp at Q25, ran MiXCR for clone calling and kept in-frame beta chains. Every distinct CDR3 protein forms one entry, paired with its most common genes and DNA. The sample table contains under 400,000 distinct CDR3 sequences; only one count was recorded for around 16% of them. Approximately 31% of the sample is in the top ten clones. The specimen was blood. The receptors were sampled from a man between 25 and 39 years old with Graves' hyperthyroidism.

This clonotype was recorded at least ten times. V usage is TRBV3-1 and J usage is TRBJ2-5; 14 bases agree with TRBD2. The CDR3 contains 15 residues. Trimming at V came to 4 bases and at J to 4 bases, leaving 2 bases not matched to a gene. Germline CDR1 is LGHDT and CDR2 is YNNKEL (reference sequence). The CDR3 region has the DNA TGTGCCAGCAGCCTCGGACTAGCGGGAGGAGAGACCCAGTACTTC. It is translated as CASSLGLAGGETQYF.

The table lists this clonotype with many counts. The CDR3 reads CASSLNSGNTIYF. The CDR3, as DNA: TGTGCCAGCAGTTTAAACTCTGGAAACACCATATATTTT. This chain connects TRBV12-3 or TRBV12-4 to TRBJ1-3; D call uncertain. Trimming removed 2 bases from V and 0 bases from J, with 2 bases in between. The CDR3 loop spans 13 amino acids.

The CDR3 reads CASSSSGRALETQYF. The CDR3 region has the DNA TGTGCCAGCAGCTCTAGCGGGAGGGCCCTGGAGACCCAGTACTTC. The chain is built from TRBV7-9 and TRBJ2-5; 12 nucleotides align to TRBD2. J was trimmed by 5 bases and V by 4 bases; bases with no gene match: 5. This CDR3 is built from 15 residues. Looked up from germline, CDR1 is SEHNR and CDR2 is FQNEAQ (reference sequence). Together with reference TRBV7-9 and TRBJ2-5, the CDR3 gives the full variable domain: DTGVSQNPRHKITKRGQNVTFRCDPISEHNRLYWYRQTLGQGPEFLTYFQNEAQLEKSRLLSDRFSAERPKGSFSTLEIQRTEQGDSAMYLCASSSSGRALETQYFGPGTRLLVL.

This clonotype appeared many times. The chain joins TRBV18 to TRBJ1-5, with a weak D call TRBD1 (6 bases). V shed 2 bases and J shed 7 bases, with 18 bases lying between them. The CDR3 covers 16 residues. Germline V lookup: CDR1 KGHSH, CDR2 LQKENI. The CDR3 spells CASSPMSAQGGQPQHF. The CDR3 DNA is TGTGCCAGCTCACCAATGTCGGCACAGGGTGGACAGCCCCAGCATTTT.

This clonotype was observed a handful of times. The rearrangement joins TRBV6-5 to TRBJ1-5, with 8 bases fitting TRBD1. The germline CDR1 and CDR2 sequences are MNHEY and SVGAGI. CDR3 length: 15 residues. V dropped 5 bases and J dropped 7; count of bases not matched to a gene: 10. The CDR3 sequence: CASSVDRGKVQPQHF. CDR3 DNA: TGTGCCAGCAGTGTTGACAGGGGAAAGGTACAGCCCCAGCATTTT.

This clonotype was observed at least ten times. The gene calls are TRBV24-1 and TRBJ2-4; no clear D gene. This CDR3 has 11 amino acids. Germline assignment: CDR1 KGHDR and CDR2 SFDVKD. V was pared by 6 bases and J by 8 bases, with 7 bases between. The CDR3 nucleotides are TGTGCCACCAGTTTCATGGACATTCAGTACTTC. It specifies CATSFMDIQYF.

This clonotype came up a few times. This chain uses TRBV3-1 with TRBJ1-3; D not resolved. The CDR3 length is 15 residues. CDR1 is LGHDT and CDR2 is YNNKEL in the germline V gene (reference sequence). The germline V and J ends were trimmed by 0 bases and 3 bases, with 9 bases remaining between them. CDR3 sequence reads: CASSQDTGSGNTIYF. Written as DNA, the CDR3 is TGTGCCAGCAGCCAAGATACGGGGAGTGGAAACACCATATATTTT.

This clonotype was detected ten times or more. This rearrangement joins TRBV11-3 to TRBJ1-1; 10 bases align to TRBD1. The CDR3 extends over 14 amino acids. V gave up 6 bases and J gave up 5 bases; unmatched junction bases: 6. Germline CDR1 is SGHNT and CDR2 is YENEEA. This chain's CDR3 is CASRLDRGLTEAFF. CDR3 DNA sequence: TGTGCCAGCAGACTAGACAGGGGGCTTACTGAAGCTTTCTTT. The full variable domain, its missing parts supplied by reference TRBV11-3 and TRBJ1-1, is EAGVVQSPRYKIIEKKQPVAFWCNPISGHNTLYWYLQNLGQGPELLIRYENEEAVDDSQLPKDRFSAERLKGVDSTLKIQPAELGDSAVYLCASRLDRGLTEAFFGQGTRLTVV.

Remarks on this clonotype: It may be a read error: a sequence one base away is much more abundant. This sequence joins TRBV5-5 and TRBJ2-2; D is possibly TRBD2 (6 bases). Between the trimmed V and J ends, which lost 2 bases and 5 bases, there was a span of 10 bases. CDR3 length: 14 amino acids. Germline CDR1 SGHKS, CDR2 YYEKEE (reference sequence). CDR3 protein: CASSFRERTGELFF. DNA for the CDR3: TGTGCCAGCAGCTTCCGGGAGCGGACCGGGGAGCTGTTTTTT.

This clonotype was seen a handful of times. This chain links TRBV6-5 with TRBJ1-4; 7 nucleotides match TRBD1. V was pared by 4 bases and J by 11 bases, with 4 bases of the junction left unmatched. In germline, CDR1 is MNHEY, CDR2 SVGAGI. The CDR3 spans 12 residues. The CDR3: CASSSGTDKLFF. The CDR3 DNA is TGTGCCAGCAGTTCCGGGACAGATAAACTGTTTTTT.

The CDR3 here is CASSQSSRTRTGELFF. DNA of the CDR3: TGTGCCAGCAGCCAAAGTTCACGGACCCGCACCGGGGAGCTGTTTTTT. The chain carries TRBV4-2 and TRBJ2-2; unclear D gene. CDR1 is LGHNA, CDR2 YNFKEQ, per germline. Trimming pared 2 bases from V and 4 bases from J, leaving 14 bases between. This CDR3 has 16 residues.

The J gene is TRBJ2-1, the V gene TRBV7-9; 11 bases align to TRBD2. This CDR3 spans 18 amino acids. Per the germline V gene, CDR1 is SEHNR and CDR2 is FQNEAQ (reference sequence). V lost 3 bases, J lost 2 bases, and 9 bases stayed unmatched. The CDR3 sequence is CASSLEHFSGRAYNEQFF. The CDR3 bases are TGTGCCAGCAGCTTGGAACATTTTAGCGGGAGGGCCTACAATGAGCAGTTCTTC.

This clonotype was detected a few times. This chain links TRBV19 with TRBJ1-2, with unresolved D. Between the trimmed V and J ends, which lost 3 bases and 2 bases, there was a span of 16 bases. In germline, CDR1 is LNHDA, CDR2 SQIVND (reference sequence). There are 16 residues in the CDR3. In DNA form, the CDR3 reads TGTGCCAGTAGTATCCCCCGCAGCTTAAACAACTATGGCTACACCTTC. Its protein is CASSIPRSLNNYGYTF. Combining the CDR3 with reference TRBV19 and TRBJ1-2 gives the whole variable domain DGGITQSPKYLFRKEGQNVTLSCEQNLNHDAMYWYRQDPGQGLRLIYYSQIVNDFQKGDIAEGYSVSREKKESFPLTVTSAQKNPTAFYLCASSIPRSLNNYGYTFGSGTRLTVV.

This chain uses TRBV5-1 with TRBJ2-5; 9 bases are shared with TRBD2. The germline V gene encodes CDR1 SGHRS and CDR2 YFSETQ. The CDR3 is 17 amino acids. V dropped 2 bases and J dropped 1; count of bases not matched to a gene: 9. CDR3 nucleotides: TGCGCCAGCAGCTTTGCCGAAGCTAGCGGGGCCCAAGAGACCCAGTACTTC. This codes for CASSFAEASGAQETQYF.

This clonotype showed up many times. CDR3 sequence reads: CSADYGDRGSPLHF. In DNA form, the CDR3 reads TGCAGTGCTGATTATGGGGATCGGGGTTCACCCCTCCACTTT. This sequence joins TRBV20-1 and TRBJ1-6; D is unresolved. With 5 bases removed from V and 9 bases from J, the gap between germline ends came to 17 bases. The CDR3 extends over 14 amino acids. In germline, CDR1 is DFQATT, CDR2 SNEGSKA (reference sequence).

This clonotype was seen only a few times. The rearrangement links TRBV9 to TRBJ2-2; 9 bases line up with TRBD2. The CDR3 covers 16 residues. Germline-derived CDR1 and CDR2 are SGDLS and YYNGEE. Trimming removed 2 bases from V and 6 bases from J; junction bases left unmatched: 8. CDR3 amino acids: CASSVNSGSGAGELFF. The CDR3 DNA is TGTGCCAGCAGCGTTAATAGCGGGAGTGGGGCCGGGGAGCTGTTTTTT.

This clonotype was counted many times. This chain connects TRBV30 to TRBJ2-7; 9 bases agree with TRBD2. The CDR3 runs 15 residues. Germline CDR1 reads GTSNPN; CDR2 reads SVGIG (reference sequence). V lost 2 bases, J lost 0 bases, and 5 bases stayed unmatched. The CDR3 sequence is CAWSRTSEGSYEQYF. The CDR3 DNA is TGTGCCTGGAGTCGGACTAGCGAGGGCTCCTACGAGCAGTACTTC. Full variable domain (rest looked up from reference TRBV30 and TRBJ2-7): SQTIHQWPATLVQPVGSPLSLECTVEGTSNPNLYWYRQAAGRGLQLLFYSVGIGQISSEVPQNLSASRPQDRQFILSSKKLLLSDSGFYLCAWSRTSEGSYEQYFGPGTRLTVT.

The CDR3 DNA sequence: TGTGCCACCAGCAGGGAGGGTAATGAAAAACTGTTTTTT. Translated: CATSREGNEKLFF. J is TRBJ1-4 and V is TRBV15; no clear D. Deletions cut 3 bases from V and 4 bases from J, with 6 bases between. The CDR3 runs to 13 residues. Germline assignment: CDR1 LNHNV and CDR2 YYDKDF (reference sequence).

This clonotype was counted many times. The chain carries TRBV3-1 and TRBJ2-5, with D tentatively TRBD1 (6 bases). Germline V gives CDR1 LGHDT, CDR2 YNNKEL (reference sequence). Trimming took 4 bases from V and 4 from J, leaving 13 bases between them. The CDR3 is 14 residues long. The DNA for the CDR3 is TGTGCCAGCAGCCTGGTGGGGGCCAGAGAGACCCAGTACTTC. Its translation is CASSLVGARETQYF.

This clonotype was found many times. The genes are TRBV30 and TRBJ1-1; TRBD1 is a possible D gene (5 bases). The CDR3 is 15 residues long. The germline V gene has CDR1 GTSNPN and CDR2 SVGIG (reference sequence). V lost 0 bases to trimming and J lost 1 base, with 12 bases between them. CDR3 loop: CAWSVLGGWNTEAFF. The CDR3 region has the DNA TGTGCCTGGAGTGTACTGGGGGGATGGAACACTGAAGCTTTCTTT.

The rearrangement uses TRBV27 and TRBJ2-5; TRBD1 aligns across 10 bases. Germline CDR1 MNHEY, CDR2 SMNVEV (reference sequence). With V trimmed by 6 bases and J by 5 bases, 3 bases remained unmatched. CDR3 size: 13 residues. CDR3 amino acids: CASRRTGGETQYF. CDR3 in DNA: TGTGCCAGCAGACGGACAGGGGGGGAGACCCAGTACTTC.